Shown below are 18 T cell receptor beta chains from a single sample sequenced in a study of cytomegalovirus exposure and HLA in healthy donors. The PCR ran on 60 Vbeta and 13 Jbeta primers. Clones were sequenced by immunoSEQ multiplex PCR, and TCRdb holds only the in-frame ones, with some missing. The sample shows around 140,000 clones, about 80% of them seen only once. Material: PBMCs. These receptor sequences come from a woman aged 40 to 50 in good health and CMV-seropositive.

With respect to this clone: A read error may produce the germline difference seen at one junction end. CDR3 amino acids: CSSSPGGGEYNEQFF. As DNA, the CDR3 is TGTTCCAGCAGCCCCGGGGGTGGTGAGTACAATGAGCAGTTCTTC. The V and J genes are TRBV7-9 and TRBJ2-1; perhaps TRBD2 as D (6 bases). The CDR3 runs 15 residues. CDR1 and CDR2 from the germline V gene are SEHNR and FQNEAQ (reference sequence).

The CDR3 DNA reads as TGCAGTGTACGGGGAGTCTACGAGCAGTACTTC. Its translation is CSVRGVYEQYF. The rearrangement uses TRBV20-1 and TRBJ2-7; TRBD2 is a possible D gene (5 bases). This CDR3 has 11 amino acids. From germline, CDR1 is DFQATT and CDR2 SNEGSKA (reference sequence). V lost 7 bases, J lost 3 bases, and 10 bases lay in between.

The V and J genes are TRBV5-1 and TRBJ2-3, with no clear D. The V gene lost 4 bases and the J gene lost 1 base, with 10 bases spanning the gap. The CDR3 loop spans 14 amino acids. From germline, CDR1 is SGHRS and CDR2 YFSETQ. The CDR3 loop is CASSAEVGTDTQYF. CDR3 in DNA: TGCGCCAGCAGCGCCGAGGTAGGCACAGATACGCAGTATTTT. Full variable domain (missing parts from reference TRBV5-1 and TRBJ2-3): KAGVTQTPRYLIKTRGQQVTLSCSPISGHRSVSWYQQTPGQGLQFLFEYFSETQRNKGNFPGRFSGRQFSNSRSEMNVSTLELGDSALYLCASSAEVGTDTQYFGPGTRLTVL.

The rearrangement uses TRBV2 and TRBJ2-1, with 10 bases identical to TRBD2. Per germline, CDR1 SNHLY and CDR2 FYNNEI. Germline trimming cut 2 bases from V and 3 bases from J; bases unmatched to any gene: 7. CDR3 length equals 17 residues. The CDR3 DNA sequence: TGTGCCAGCAGTGAAAGAGCGGGAGGGATTGTCTACAATGAGCAGTTCTTC. As protein: CASSERAGGIVYNEQFF.

J is TRBJ2-7 and V is TRBV6-1; TRBD2 matches 7 bases. The trim removed 2 bases at V and 3 bases at J, leaving 1 base unmatched. The CDR3 length is 13 residues. Germline V lookup: CDR1 MNHNS, CDR2 SASEGT. This CDR3 reads CASSERGDYEQYF. The CDR3 DNA is TGTGCCAGCAGTGAACGGGGGGACTACGAGCAGTACTTC.

V gene TRBV27 combines with J gene TRBJ2-5; 8 nucleotides match TRBD2. The end of the DNA fits TRBJ2-7 better, so the J call may be wrong. Looked up from germline, CDR1 is MNHEY and CDR2 is SMNVEV (reference sequence). There are 16 residues in the CDR3. The CDR3 DNA follows: TGTGCCAGCAGTTTTAGCGGGAACAGGGCATCGGGCGAGCAGTACTTC. Protein sequence: CASSFSGNRASGEQYF.

The rearrangement uses TRBV21-1 and TRBJ2-1; TRBD1 reflects the table's D call only, with no check against the DNA. TRBV21-1 is a listed pseudogene. The CDR3 sequence is 18 residues long. The CDR3 nucleotides are TGTGCCAGCAGCAACGAGGTAGAGGACAGGGGGCTCGACAATGAGCAGTTCTTC. It codes for CASSNEVEDRGLDNEQFF.

In its sample, this clone was seen a few times. The chain links TRBV4-2 to TRBJ1-1, with 9 nucleotides matching TRBD1. V gave up 1 base and J gave up 0 bases; unmatched junction bases: 6. The CDR3 runs 17 residues. Germline assignment: CDR1 LGHNA and CDR2 YNFKEQ. As DNA, the CDR3 is TGTGCCAGCAGCCAAGTGCGACAGGGGGGATTGAACACTGAAGCTTTCTTT. Its translation is CASSQVRQGGLNTEAFF.

The chain joins TRBV5-6 to TRBJ2-1, with TRBD2 matching 7 bases. Trimming removed 6 bases from V and 0 bases from J; junction bases left unmatched: 9. CDR3 length: 16 amino acids. Germline values: CDR1 SGHDT, CDR2 YYEEEE. CDR3 coding DNA: TGTGCCAGCACCTTCAAAGCGGGAAGCTCCTACAATGAGCAGTTCTTC. Translating gives CASTFKAGSSYNEQFF.

CDR3 nucleotide sequence: TGTGCCAGCAGTTTAAGGGGCGATTCCGGGGAGCTGTTTTTT. Translating gives CASSLRGDSGELFF. The chain joins TRBV28 to TRBJ2-2, with D perhaps TRBD1 (5 bases). The V gene's germline CDR1 is MDHEN and CDR2 SYDVKM. V shed 2 bases and J shed 6 bases, with 10 bases lying between them. The CDR3 loop spans 14 amino acids.

This clone was observed a single time. The chain uses TRBV5-6 and TRBJ2-5, with a weak D call TRBD1 (6 bases). The CDR3 loop spans 15 amino acids. CDR1 SGHDT and CDR2 YYEEEE come from the germline V gene. V gave up 5 bases and J gave up 5 bases, with 19 bases separating them. In DNA form, the CDR3 reads TGTGCCAGCAGAATCGGCCTTCAGGGGCCTGAGACCCAGTACTTC. Translating gives CASRIGLQGPETQYF. The entire variable domain, with the rest obtained from reference TRBV5-6 and TRBJ2-5, is as follows: DAGVTQSPTHLIKTRGQQVTLRCSPKSGHDTVSWYQQALGQGPQFIFQYYEEEERQRGNFPDRFSGHQFPNYSSELNVNALLLGDSALYLCASRIGLQGPETQYFGPGTRLLVL.

The chain joins TRBV12-5 to TRBJ2-7; 9 nucleotides match TRBD1. J lost 5 bases, V lost 4 bases, and 12 bases had no gene match. Germline V CDR1 and CDR2: LGHNT, FRNRAP. This CDR3 comprises 16 residues. CDR3 nucleotide sequence: TGTGCTAGTGGTTACGCCACGGGGACAGGGCCCCACGAGCAGTACTTC. Translation gives CASGYATGTGPHEQYF.

The V gene is TRBV2, the J gene TRBJ1-2; possibly TRBD1 for D (5 bases). This CDR3 is built from 12 residues. CDR1 and CDR2 from the germline V gene are SNHLY and FYNNEI. Between the trimmed V and J ends, which lost 8 bases and 3 bases, there was a span of 10 bases. The CDR3 nucleotides read TGTGCCAGCGGGGCCCGGGACTATGGCTACACCTTC. Encoded protein: CASGARDYGYTF.

V usage is TRBV29-1 and J usage is TRBJ1-4, with 9 bases lining up with TRBD1. Trimming at V came to 8 bases and at J to 8 bases, leaving 9 bases not matched to a gene. The germline CDR1 and CDR2 sequences are SQVTM and ANQGSEA. The length of the CDR3 is 13 residues. The CDR3 DNA follows: TGCAGCTTTAGGGGACAGGGTAACGAAAAACTGTTTTTT. Its protein is CSFRGQGNEKLFF.

The rearrangement uses TRBV30 and TRBJ2-3; no reliable D call. The CDR3 totals 12 residues. The germline CDR1 and CDR2 sequences are GTSNPN and SVGIG (reference sequence). The V end was cut by 3 bases, the J end by 2 bases, with 6 bases between. CDR3: CAWSSSTDTQYF. The CDR3 DNA reads as TGTGCCTGGAGCTCTTCCACAGATACGCAGTATTTT.

CDR3 nucleotides: TGTGCCAGCAGTTCTAAGCGGGATACGCAGTATTTT. Encoded protein: CASSSKRDTQYF. This chain joins TRBV27 and TRBJ2-3; D might be TRBD2 (5 bases). Germline lookup yields CDR1 MNHEY and CDR2 SMNVEV (reference sequence). Deletions cut 4 bases from V and 6 bases from J, with 8 bases between. The CDR3 totals 12 residues.

V usage is TRBV28 and J usage is TRBJ1-1; D ambiguous. V lost 4 bases, J lost 11 bases, and 11 bases lay in between. The CDR3 is 11 residues long. CDR1 is MDHEN, CDR2 SYDVKM, per germline. Written as DNA, the CDR3 is TGTGCCAGCAGTTATGAGTCCGGGGCTTTCTTT. Translating gives CASSYESGAFF.

By its share, this clone is medium-sized. This sequence joins TRBV2 and TRBJ2-3, with a tentative D call TRBD2 (5 bases). The CDR3 totals 16 residues. Germline loops: CDR1 SNHLY, CDR2 FYNNEI. Trimming took off 1 base at V and 3 bases at J, with 14 bases between the two ends. The CDR3, as DNA: TGTGCCAGCAGTGAAGTGGGCAGGAGGTGGACAGATACGCAGTATTTT. Translating it yields CASSEVGRRWTDTQYF.